A single sample is the source of the 25 T cell receptor beta chains below, sequenced in a study of early T cells in non-severe SARS-CoV-2 infection. MiXCR, run by TCRdb on the 5' RACE reads, gives a single entry per CDR3 protein. Altogether tens of thousands of distinct CDR3 sequences are present, roughly 13% being singletons, with the ten largest covering roughly 4.2%. Material: whole blood. The source is an adult who was a healthcare worker with PCR-confirmed SARS-CoV-2 infection or an uninfected control (not recorded which).

This clonotype was found a few times. The chain is built from TRBV11-2 and TRBJ1-2; D perhaps matches TRBD1 (6 bases). In germline, CDR1 is SGHAT, CDR2 FQNNGV. The CDR3 extends over 14 amino acids. V gave up 1 base and J gave up 4 bases, with 10 bases separating them. The CDR3 bases are TGTGCCAGCAGCTTAGTGAGGACAGCCTATGGCTACACCTTC. Amino acids: CASSLVRTAYGYTF.

This clonotype was seen more than once but under ten times. In DNA, the CDR3 is TGCAGCGTCCCCTCCGGGACAGGGGACCACGAGCAGTACTTC. This translates into CSVPSGTGDHEQYF. V usage is TRBV29-1 and J usage is TRBJ2-7; 10 bases line up with TRBD1. The length of the CDR3 is 14 residues. The V segment lost 6 bases and the J segment 5 bases; nucleotides outside the gene matches: 10. Germline-derived CDR1 and CDR2 are SQVTM and ANQGSEA.

This clonotype has a count of ten or more. The CDR3 region is CAWKVPGVNTEAFF. For the CDR3, the DNA is TGTGCCTGGAAGGTTCCCGGCGTGAACACTGAAGCTTTCTTT. The chain recombines TRBV30 with TRBJ1-1; D is undetermined. This CDR3 has 14 amino acids. V was trimmed by 4 bases and J by 0 bases, leaving 12 bases between them. Germline lookup yields CDR1 GTSNPN and CDR2 SVGIG (reference sequence).

In its sample, this clonotype was seen many times. The V and J genes are TRBV6-2 or TRBV6-3 and TRBJ2-7; D unresolved. There are 14 residues in the CDR3. Between the trimmed V and J ends, which lost 5 bases and 6 bases, there was a span of 17 bases. Germline V gene data show CDR1 as MNHEY and CDR2 as SVGEGT. Here the CDR3 reads CASSPDRPGGEQYF. The CDR3 DNA follows: TGTGCCAGCAGTCCAGACCGACCCGGCGGCGAGCAGTACTTC.

The chain joins TRBV6-1 to TRBJ1-5; D unresolved. CDR1 is MNHNS and CDR2 is SASEGT in the germline V gene. V lost 6 bases and J lost 0, with 9 bases in between. The CDR3 consists of 14 residues. For the CDR3, the DNA is TGTGCCAGCAGCAACCCCTTTAGCAATCAGCCCCAGCATTTT. Protein: CASSNPFSNQPQHF.

There are many counts of this clonotype. V gene TRBV7-2 combines with J gene TRBJ2-7, with 9 nucleotides matching TRBD1. V gave up 0 bases and J gave up 3 bases; unmatched junction bases: 0. The CDR3 covers 14 residues. Germline values: CDR1 SGHTA, CDR2 FQGNSA. The CDR3 loop is CASSLATGGYEQYF. The CDR3 coding sequence is TGTGCCAGCAGCTTAGCGACAGGGGGCTACGAGCAGTACTTC.

This clonotype has a handful of counts. CDR3 sequence: CASSLSGRNGYTF. The CDR3 nucleotides read TGTGCCAGCAGTTTATCTGGACGTAATGGCTACACCTTC. The chain joins TRBV27 to TRBJ1-2; D is ambiguous. V lost 0 bases and J 6 bases, leaving 8 bases between the germline ends. Looked up from germline, CDR1 is MNHEY and CDR2 is SMNVEV (reference sequence). The CDR3 loop spans 13 amino acids.

The rearrangement links TRBV20-1 to TRBJ1-2, with 12 bases lining up with TRBD1. The CDR3 is made up of 12 amino acids. CDR1 is DFQATT, CDR2 SNEGSKA, per germline (reference sequence). The trim removed 6 bases at V and 13 bases at J, leaving 9 bases unmatched. The chain's CDR3 is CSATPGQGALTF. In nucleotides, the CDR3 is TGCAGTGCCACCCCGGGACAGGGGGCCCTCACCTTC.

This clonotype showed up just a few times. As DNA, the CDR3 is TGTGCCAGCAGCAAGGGCGGGCAGGGAATTGAAGCTTTCTTT. It translates to CASSKGGQGIEAFF. The chain is built from TRBV21-1 and TRBJ1-1; TRBD1, the table's D call, lacks a check against the DNA. TRBV21-1 is annotated as a pseudogene. This CDR3 is 14 amino acids long.

This clonotype came up many times. This chain joins TRBV2 and TRBJ2-2; D is possibly TRBD1 (6 bases). Germline V CDR1 and CDR2: SNHLY, FYNNEI. The CDR3 extends over 17 amino acids. V lost 6 bases and J lost 2, with 19 bases in between. CDR3 sequence: CASRVPRQGRNTGELFF. The DNA of the CDR3 is TGTGCCAGCAGGGTCCCCCGCCAGGGGAGAAACACCGGGGAGCTGTTTTTT.

CDR3 in DNA: TGTGCCAGCAGCTCTCACGTGAACACTGAAGCTTTCTTT. It translates to CASSSHVNTEAFF. The chain couples TRBV9 to TRBJ1-1; no clear D. V lost 4 bases and J 0 bases, leaving 7 bases between the germline ends. This CDR3 is 13 amino acids long. CDR1 and CDR2 from the germline V gene are SGDLS and YYNGEE.

The rearrangement joins TRBV6-1 to TRBJ2-5; 8 positions match TRBD2. The V gene's germline CDR1 is MNHNS and CDR2 SASEGT. Germline trimming cut 8 bases from V and 1 base from J; bases unmatched to any gene: 0. This CDR3 contains 12 residues. The CDR3 nucleotides read TGTGCCAGCCTAGCGGGCCAAGAGACCCAGTACTTC. This encodes CASLAGQETQYF.

This clonotype was found a few times. The V call is TRBV12-3 or TRBV12-4, the J call TRBJ1-5; D is possibly TRBD1 (5 bases). V was trimmed by 5 bases and J by 3 bases, leaving 17 bases between them. The length of the CDR3 is 16 residues. CDR3 sequence: CASSQGQGTHNQPQHF. CDR3 bases: TGTGCCAGCAGTCAAGGACAAGGTACCCACAATCAGCCCCAGCATTTT.

Here the CDR3 DNA reads TGTGCCAGCAGCTTAGATCTCCTAGAAGAGACCCAGTACTTC. As protein: CASSLDLLEETQYF. The gene calls are TRBV11-2 and TRBJ2-5; D is uncertain. V was clipped by 0 bases and J by 3 bases, with 8 bases between them. The germline gives CDR1 SGHAT, CDR2 FQNNGV. There are 14 residues in the CDR3.

This clonotype was detected only a few times. The chain joins TRBV29-1 to TRBJ2-1; D may be TRBD1 (6 bases). The CDR3 sequence is 13 residues long. V shed 5 bases and J shed 3 bases, with 11 bases lying between them. Germline values: CDR1 SQVTM, CDR2 ANQGSEA. The CDR3 DNA reads TGCAGCGTTTCCAGGGGCGACTACAATGAGCAGTTCTTC. Protein sequence: CSVSRGDYNEQFF.

This clonotype was seen a few times. The chain employs TRBV18 and TRBJ1-2; D is unclear. CDR1 and CDR2 from the germline V gene are KGHSH and LQKENI. V lost 2 bases and J 6 bases, leaving 7 bases between the germline ends. The CDR3 is 12 residues long. The CDR3 spells CASSPGWDGYTF. For the CDR3, the DNA is TGTGCCAGCTCACCAGGGTGGGATGGCTACACCTTC.

The chain links TRBV20-1 to TRBJ1-4, with D uncertain. Germline V gene sequence: CDR1 DFQATT, CDR2 SNEGSKA (reference sequence). V was shortened by 0 bases and J by 8 bases, with 13 bases between the two germline ends. This CDR3 spans 14 amino acids. CDR3 residues: CSARDRLEVEKLFF. CDR3 DNA sequence: TGCAGTGCTAGAGACCGACTTGAGGTCGAAAAACTGTTTTTT.

This clonotype was seen a handful of times. The rearrangement uses TRBV27 and TRBJ2-3, with D perhaps TRBD2 (6 bases). This CDR3 has 15 residues. Between the trimmed V and J ends, which lost 3 bases and 3 bases, there was a span of 13 bases. Germline V gives CDR1 MNHEY, CDR2 SMNVEV (reference sequence). The CDR3 region has the DNA TGTGCCAGCAGTTTTTGGCGGGGCGGGACAGATACGCAGTATTTT. Protein product: CASSFWRGGTDTQYF.

As regards this clonotype: Mismatch with germline at one junction end may stem from a read error. The chain has TRBV12-3 or TRBV12-4 and TRBJ2-7; possible D gene TRBD1, 5 bases. CDR3 length: 14 residues. This CDR3 is CASRVTASSYEQYF. CDR3 DNA sequence: TGTGCCAGCAGGGTGACAGCAAGCTCCTACGAACAGTACTTC.

This clonotype has at least ten counts. The genes are TRBV5-1 and TRBJ2-1; a weak D match, TRBD2 (6 bases). Germline V CDR1 and CDR2: SGHRS, YFSETQ. Trimming left V 4 bases short and J 7 bases short, with 15 bases between. The CDR3 is 14 amino acids. The CDR3, as DNA: TGCGCCAGCAGCCAACGTTCGGGGGTGAATGAGCAGTTCTTC. This sequence encodes CASSQRSGVNEQFF. Complete variable domain (other parts from reference TRBV5-1 and TRBJ2-1): KAGVTQTPRYLIKTRGQQVTLSCSPISGHRSVSWYQQTPGQGLQFLFEYFSETQRNKGNFPGRFSGRQFSNSRSEMNVSTLELGDSALYLCASSQRSGVNEQFFGPGTRLTVL.

This chain links TRBV5-6 with TRBJ2-2, with 12 bases that match TRBD1. V shed 6 bases and J 5 bases; nucleotides not matched to a gene: 8. Per germline, CDR1 SGHDT and CDR2 YYEEEE. This CDR3 contains 16 residues. The CDR3 protein is CASNSGTGGRTGELFF. The CDR3 DNA reads as TGTGCCAGCAACTCCGGGACAGGGGGCCGGACCGGGGAGCTGTTTTTT.

This clonotype was detected a few times. The V call is TRBV7-9, the J call TRBJ1-1; D is uncertain. Germline values: CDR1 SEHNR, CDR2 FQNEAQ (reference sequence). The CDR3 consists of 14 residues. V gave up 2 bases and J gave up 0 bases, with 7 bases separating them. Here the CDR3 DNA reads TGTGCCAGCAGCTTAAGGCAGATGAACACTGAAGCTTTCTTT. Residues: CASSLRQMNTEAFF.

This clonotype was seen ten or more times. The V gene is TRBV11-2, the J gene TRBJ2-1; D is undetermined. The germline V and J ends were trimmed by 1 base and 4 bases, with 8 bases remaining between them. The CDR3 extends over 14 amino acids. The germline gives CDR1 SGHAT, CDR2 FQNNGV. Written as DNA, the CDR3 is TGTGCCAGCAGCTTAGGGGCCGAATACAATGAGCAGTTCTTC. This gives the protein CASSLGAEYNEQFF.

The V and J genes are TRBV11-1 and TRBJ1-1; D is unresolved. The V end lost 3 bases, the J end lost 3 bases, and 11 bases lay between the germline ends. The length of the CDR3 is 14 residues. Germline-derived CDR1 and CDR2 are SGHAT and FQDESV (reference sequence). The CDR3 nucleotides read TGTGCCAGCAGCTTGGAGCGATTGGACACTGAAGCTTTCTTT. It encodes CASSLERLDTEAFF.

This clonotype was detected only a few times. This rearrangement joins TRBV6-6 to TRBJ2-7; TRBD1 might be the D (6 bases). Germline loops: CDR1 MNHNY, CDR2 SVGAGI (reference sequence). V shed 6 bases and J shed 0 bases, with 12 bases lying between them. CDR3 size: 14 residues. Here the CDR3 reads CASSRGQSSYEQYF. In nucleotides, the CDR3 is TGTGCCAGCAGCCGCGGACAGAGCTCCTACGAGCAGTACTTC.